The sequence of this T cell receptor beta chain was determined in a study of blood T cells in healthy people across ages. A second PCR of 7 to 11 cycles used a sample-barcoded 5' primer and a J-beta primer mix. TCRdb reanalysed the 5' RACE reads using MiXCR and keeps one entry per CDR3 protein. The sample shows 1.5 million to 1.8 million distinct CDR3 sequences, approximately 43% of them seen only once. The CDR3 sequence is 16 residues long. Trimming took 2 bases from V and 6 from J; bases not matched to a gene: 7. CDR1 and CDR2 from the germline V gene are SGHRS and YFSETQ. This clonotype was counted a few times.

The gene calls are TRBV5-1 and TRBJ1-4; 10 bases map to TRBD1. The sequence derives from a woman aged 18-29 years in good health. Sequenced sample: blood. Here the CDR3 DNA reads TGCGCCAGCAGCTTAACGTCGGGACAGGGGTATGAAAAACTGTTTTTT. It encodes CASSLTSGQGYEKLFF.